These T cell receptor beta chains were read from a single sample in a study of spatial heterogeneity in lung cancer. Each CDR3 protein is one row after TCRdb ran MiXCR on the 5' RACE reads. Found here are just under 95,000 distinct CDR3 sequences, about 12% of them singletons; the top ten hold over 40%. Material: PBMCs, obtained at surgery. These receptors all stem from a male donor with early-stage non-small cell lung cancer. CDR3s include the opening cysteine and the closing phenylalanine or tryptophan. D genes are given only for firm matches. The size field is filled for only some rows; it gives once, few, many or a size class.

>few|TRBD2|TRBV28|TRBJ2-3
TGTGCCAGCAGTTTAAATTCGGGGGGACGGGATACGCAGTATTTT
CASSLNSGGRDTQYF
>.|.|TRBV9|TRBJ2-7
TGTGCCAGCAGCGTAGTAGGTAACTCCTACGAGCAGTACTTC
CASSVVGNSYEQYF
>few|.|TRBV7-9|TRBJ1-1
TGTGCCAGCACCGAGATGGTCTTGAAGGGATTGAACACTGAAGCTTTCTTT
CASTEMVLKGLNTEAFF
>.|.|TRBV28|TRBJ1-5
TGTGCCAGCAGTAACCCAGGGAGCGGCAATCAGCCCCAGCATTTT
CASSNPGSGNQPQHF
>.|TRBD2|TRBV23-1|TRBJ2-1
TGCGCCACCCGGGGGTTAGCGGGAGACACCCACAATGAGCAGTTCTTC
CATRGLAGDTHNEQFF
>many|.|TRBV24-1|TRBJ2-1
TGTGCCACCAGTGACCCACCATACAATGAGCAGTTCTTC
CATSDPPYNEQFF
>.|.|TRBV27|TRBJ2-1
TGTGCCAGCAGTTTCACGGTGGGCTTCTCCTACAATGAGCAGTTCTTC
CASSFTVGFSYNEQFF
>few|TRBD1|TRBV9|TRBJ2-5
TGTGCCAGCAGCGTTAGACCGCCCGGACAGGGAGAAGAGACCCAGTACTTC
CASSVRPPGQGEETQYF
>many|.|TRBV12-3/TRBV12-4|TRBJ2-7
TGTGCCAGCAGTTTATTAGGATTCTACGAGCAGTACTTC
CASSLLGFYEQYF
>.|TRBD1|TRBV5-1|TRBJ1-2
TGCGCCAGCAGCCTGGGGGCCGGGACAGGGTATGGCTACACCTTC
CASSLGAGTGYGYTF